One sample yielded the 18 T cell receptor beta chains listed below, sequenced in a study of blood T cell repertoires in COVID-19. Profiling relied on immunoSEQ multiplex PCR, and the TCRdb table lists in-frame clones only, not all of them. The sample shows tens of thousands of clones, 85% to 90% of them seen only once. The sample was peripheral blood. The receptor set was obtained from a woman of 80 years or more with COVID-19, enrolled during active disease.

This clone has just one count. This chain uses TRBV11-2 with TRBJ2-1; the D gene is possibly TRBD2 (6 bases). V dropped 4 bases and J dropped 1 base, with 14 bases sitting between them. The CDR3 length is 16 residues. Germline CDR1 reads SGHAT; CDR2 reads FQNNGV. As DNA, the CDR3 is TGTGCCAGCAGCTCCCGACTAGGGCCATCCTACAATGAGCAGTTCTTC. Translating gives CASSSRLGPSYNEQFF.

The gene calls are TRBV5-1 and TRBJ2-5; 8 bases are shared with TRBD2. The V gene end was trimmed by 1 base and the J gene end by 5 bases; junction bases not matched to a gene: 7. Per the germline V gene, CDR1 is SGHRS and CDR2 is YFSETQ. The CDR3 consists of 15 residues. The CDR3 region has the DNA TGCGCCAGCAGCTTGCACGGGGGGGCCTCGGAGACCCAGTACTTC. Amino acid sequence: CASSLHGGASETQYF.

The gene calls are TRBV6-5 and TRBJ1-4, with a possible D match to TRBD1 (6 bases). This CDR3 spans 16 amino acids. Germline V gene data show CDR1 as MNHEY and CDR2 as SVGAGI. The V and J ends lost 4 bases and 3 bases respectively, with 15 bases between them. The CDR3 nucleotides are TGTGCCAGCAGTTCCGCCTTGACAGGTTCTAATGAAAAACTGTTTTTT. Its translation: CASSSALTGSNEKLFF.

This clone was counted between two and nine times. The J gene is TRBJ2-5, the V gene TRBV9; no clear D gene. The CDR3 has 14 residues. Trimming took 0 bases from V and 6 from J, leaving 12 bases between them. Germline CDR1 is SGDLS and CDR2 is YYNGEE. The CDR3 DNA reads as TGTGCCAGCAGCGTAGTGTTGGCGGAGAAGACCCAGTACTTC. Residues: CASSVVLAEKTQYF.

In this sample, this clone turned up a few times. CDR3 DNA sequence: TGCGCCAGCAGCCAAGATGGAGGACCCTATAGCAATCAGCCCCAGCATTTT. Translated: CASSQDGGPYSNQPQHF. The rearrangement uses TRBV4-1 and TRBJ1-5; D is unclear. There are 17 residues in the CDR3. Trimming left V 0 bases short and J 0 bases short, with 12 bases between. Germline V gene lookup returns CDR1 MGHRA and CDR2 YSYEKL.

In DNA form, the CDR3 reads TGCGCCAGCAGCTTGGACCTAGCGGGGGGATCCTACGAGCAGTACTTC. It encodes CASSLDLAGGSYEQYF. The V call is TRBV5-1, the J call TRBJ2-7, with TRBD2 identical over 11 bases. The length of the CDR3 is 16 residues. Germline-derived CDR1 and CDR2 are SGHRS and YFSETQ. Trimming removed 0 bases from V and 1 base from J; junction bases left unmatched: 3.

The chain joins TRBV15 to TRBJ1-3; D unresolved. Trimming stripped 0 bases from V and 0 bases from J, with 12 bases between. The CDR3 runs to 17 residues. Germline CDR1 reads LNHNV; CDR2 reads YYDKDF (reference sequence). CDR3 nucleotides: TGTGCCACCAGCAGAGATCTCGGGGTCAGCTCTGGAAACACCATATATTTT. It is translated as CATSRDLGVSSGNTIYF.

The rearrangement links TRBV5-1 to TRBJ1-4; D not certain. V lost 0 bases and J 7 bases, leaving 7 bases between the germline ends. Germline V gene sequence: CDR1 SGHRS, CDR2 YFSETQ. The CDR3 consists of 13 residues. In nucleotides, the CDR3 is TGCGCCAGCAGCTTGGGCGAGGGTGAAAAACTGTTTTTT. Translation gives CASSLGEGEKLFF.

In its sample, this clone was seen once. V gene TRBV28 combines with J gene TRBJ2-1, with TRBD2 identical over 8 bases. CDR1 is MDHEN and CDR2 is SYDVKM in the germline V gene. Unmatched junction bases numbered 7, after V lost 4 bases and J lost 5 bases. The CDR3 length is 15 residues. CDR3 in DNA: TGTGCCAGCAGTTCCCCGGGACTAGGTCACAATGAGCAGTTCTTC. Translated: CASSSPGLGHNEQFF.

This rearrangement joins TRBV19 to TRBJ2-7; D call uncertain. The V end lost 4 bases, the J end lost 1 base, and 11 bases lay between the germline ends. CDR1 LNHDA and CDR2 SQIVND come from the germline V gene (reference sequence). The CDR3 consists of 14 residues. CDR3 in DNA: TGTGCCAGTAGTACCCAAGCTTCATCCTACGAGCAGTACTTC. Its protein is CASSTQASSYEQYF. Filled out from reference TRBV19 and TRBJ2-7, the complete variable domain reads DGGITQSPKYLFRKEGQNVTLSCEQNLNHDAMYWYRQDPGQGLRLIYYSQIVNDFQKGDIAEGYSVSREKKESFPLTVTSAQKNPTAFYLCASSTQASSYEQYFGPGTRLTVT.

The genes are TRBV18 and TRBJ1-1; 8 bases align to TRBD1. The CDR3 sequence is 13 residues long. Germline CDR1 reads KGHSH; CDR2 reads LQKENI. With 2 bases clipped from V and 5 bases from J, the junction kept 1 base outside the gene matches. The CDR3 DNA is TGTGCCAGCTCACCAAACAGGGGGACTGAAGCTTTCTTT. It codes for CASSPNRGTEAFF. Full variable domain (outside the CDR3, taken from reference TRBV18 and TRBJ1-1): NAGVMQNPRHLVRRRGQEARLRCSPMKGHSHVYWYRQLPEEGLKFMVYLQKENIIDESGMPKERFSAEFPKEGPSILRIQQVVRGDSAAYFCASSPNRGTEAFFGQGTRLTVV.

The chain uses TRBV24-1 and TRBJ2-1, with TRBD1 matching 7 bases. The CDR3 has 16 amino acids. Per germline, CDR1 KGHDR and CDR2 SFDVKD. The junction had 5 bases not matched to a gene; V was cut back by 3 bases and J by 1 base. The DNA of the CDR3 is TGTGCCACCAGTGATCAGACAGGGAATTCCTACAATGAGCAGTTCTTC. Residues: CATSDQTGNSYNEQFF.

The chain links TRBV18 to TRBJ1-4; D may be TRBD1 (6 bases). The CDR3 extends over 15 amino acids. The ends were cut back, 1 base at V and 4 bases at J, with 10 bases in the middle. Per the germline V gene, CDR1 is KGHSH and CDR2 is LQKENI. In nucleotides, the CDR3 is TGTGCCAGCTCACCACAGGGGGTCCGTAATGAAAAACTGTTTTTT. Encoded protein: CASSPQGVRNEKLFF.

J is TRBJ1-1 and V is TRBV7-9; 8 nucleotides align to TRBD1. CDR1 SEHNR and CDR2 FQNEAQ come from the germline V gene (reference sequence). Trimming cost V 3 bases and J 6 bases; bases outside gene matches: 6. The CDR3 sequence is 14 residues long. CDR3 nucleotide sequence: TGTGCCAGCAGCTTCAACAGGGGGAGCGCTGAAGCTTTCTTT. This translates into CASSFNRGSAEAFF.

V is TRBV18 and J is TRBJ2-2; D gene uncertain. Trimming left V 3 bases short and J 5 bases short, with 4 bases between. The V gene's germline CDR1 is KGHSH and CDR2 LQKENI. CDR3 size: 12 residues. CDR3 nucleotide sequence: TGTGCCAGCTCACCGTTAACCGGGGAGCTGTTTTTT. This sequence encodes CASSPLTGELFF.

About this clone itself: The sample holds other DNA sequences that translate to the same CDR3. This rearrangement joins TRBV3-1 (or the pseudogene TRBV3-2) to TRBJ1-5; no reliable D call. V lost 1 base and J 6 bases, leaving 7 bases between the germline ends. The CDR3 extends over 13 amino acids. Germline V gene data show CDR1 as LGHDT and CDR2 as YNNKEL (reference sequence). CDR3 in DNA: TGTGCCAGCAGCCAAGCCCGCAGTCAGCCCCAGCATTTT. This translates into CASSQARSQPQHF.

This clone was observed a single time. V usage is TRBV5-4 and J usage is TRBJ2-2; TRBD2 agrees at 9 bases. The V gene end was trimmed by 1 base and the J gene end by 6 bases; junction bases not matched to a gene: 4. The V gene's germline CDR1 is SGHNT and CDR2 YYREEE (reference sequence). The CDR3 loop spans 15 amino acids. CDR3 nucleotides: TGTGCCAGCAGCTTGAAACTAGCGGGCGCCGGGGAGCTGTTTTTT. As protein: CASSLKLAGAGELFF.

The chain joins TRBV5-8 to TRBJ1-4; perhaps TRBD1 as D (5 bases). Looked up from germline, CDR1 is SGHTS and CDR2 is YDEGEE. V was pared by 6 bases and J by 8 bases, with 8 bases between. The CDR3 is made up of 11 amino acids. CDR3 region: CASIAGEKLFF. The CDR3 DNA reads as TGTGCCAGCATAGCAGGGGAAAAACTGTTTTTT.